Below, one T cell receptor beta chain is given with its context. Its antigen is unidentified. V lost 4 bases, J lost 0 bases, and 15 bases lay in between. The CDR3 length is 17 residues. Per germline, CDR1 SGHAT and CDR2 FQNNGV. These data come from a study of cytomegalovirus exposure and HLA in healthy donors. Findings and limits, study-wide: There were some V segments, including TRBV6-2 and TRBV6-3, excluded as indistinguishable.

PCR primers comprised 60 Vbeta and 13 Jbeta primers. Clones were sequenced by immunoSEQ multiplex PCR, and TCRdb holds only the in-frame ones, with some missing. The sample records just over 150,000 clones, approximately 86% being singletons. The chain links TRBV11-2 to TRBJ2-2; a possible D gene is TRBD2 (6 bases). Specimen: PBMCs. The receptor was derived from a woman between 18 and 29 years old in good health and CMV-seronegative. CDR3: CASSSPSVRPNTGELFF. CDR3 bases: TGTGCCAGCAGCTCGCCTAGCGTCCGCCCGAACACCGGGGAGCTGTTTTTT.